This is a list of T cell receptor beta chains from one sample in a study of cytomegalovirus exposure and HLA in healthy donors. The assay was immunoSEQ multiplex PCR, and TCRdb's table has in-frame clones only and misses some. Of about 80,000 clones listed, under 65% are singletons. Sequenced input: PBMCs. Receptors originate from a male donor in good health and CMV-seropositive. The CDR3 runs from the conserved cysteine through the conserved F or W. The D gene is left open where the match is weak. Size is omitted from some rows. Given values are once, few, many or a class for expanded clones.

>TRBD2|TRBJ2-1|TRBV9|NA
TGTGCCAGCAGCTCTCGGACTAGCCCCTACAATGAGCAGTTCTTC
CASSSRTSPYNEQFF
>TRBD1|TRBJ1-1|TRBV4-1|few
TGCGCCAGCACCCCCACTGACAGGGGAACTGGCACTGAAGCTTTCTTT
CASTPTDRGTGTEAFF
>TRBD2|TRBJ2-3|TRBV7-9|once
TGTGCCAGCAGCTTCTGGACTAGCGGAGACACAGATACGCAGTATTTT
CASSFWTSGDTDTQYF
>TRBD2|TRBJ2-1|TRBV19|NA
TGTGCCAGTAGTGCAAGCGGGAGGGCCAACAATGAGCAGTTCTTC
CASSASGRANNEQFF
>NA|TRBJ2-5|TRBV27|NA
TGTGCCAGCAGGGGGCAGGTGAAAGAGACCCAGTACTTC
CASRGQVKETQYF
>TRBD1|TRBJ2-7|TRBV4-1|NA
TGCGCCAGCAGCCCCGGACAGGTGCCTCCCTACGAGCAGTACTTC
CASSPGQVPPYEQYF
>TRBD1|TRBJ1-1|TRBV28|NA
TGTGCCAGCTTAAGGGGACAGCTCAACACTGAAGCTTTCTTT
CASLRGQLNTEAFF
>NA|TRBJ2-6|TRBV4-2|NA
TGTGCCAGCAGCCAAGATCCCCGGGGTGTCTCTGGGGCCAACGTCCTGACTTTC
CASSQDPRGVSGANVLTF
>NA|TRBJ1-1|TRBV5-1|NA
TGCGCCAGCAGCTTAAGCGGTAGGGCACTGGACACTGAAGCTTTCTTT
CASSLSGRALDTEAFF
>TRBD1|TRBJ1-2|TRBV19|few
TGTGCCAGTTGCAAAGGCCTTAGGACAGGGGCTGAAGTCTATGGCTACACCTTC
CASCKGLRTGAEVYGYTF
>TRBD2|TRBJ2-2|TRBV9|NA
TGTGCCAGCAGCGCGGAGGGACTAGCGAGACACTACACCGGGGAGCTGTTTTTT
CASSAEGLARHYTGELFF
>NA|TRBJ1-5|TRBV28|NA
TGTGCCAGCAGTTTTCAGAATAGCAATCAGCCCCAGCATTTT
CASSFQNSNQPQHF
>TRBD2|TRBJ2-1|TRBV7-9|NA
TGTGCCAGCGGGACTAGCTCCGACTATGAGCAGTTCTTC
CASGTSSDYEQFF
>TRBD1|TRBJ1-2|TRBV4-2|NA
TGTGCCAGCAGCCAAGGCGACAGGGGAGGAGGAGGCTACACCTTC
CASSQGDRGGGGYTF
>NA|TRBJ1-1|TRBV28|NA
TGTGCCAGCAGGGACAGTCTGAACACTGAAGCTTTCTTT
CASRDSLNTEAFF
>NA|TRBJ1-5|TRBV6-5|NA
TGTGCCAGCAGTTCGGGATTTAGCAATCAGCCCCAGCATTTT
CASSSGFSNQPQHF
>TRBD2|TRBJ2-7|TRBV9|NA
TGTGCCAGCAGCGGCGGGGGGGGCGGGTCCTACGAGCAGTACTTC
CASSGGGGGSYEQYF
>NA|TRBJ1-1|TRBV19|medium-sized
TGTGCCAGTTCCAACCCCGGGGCTGAAGCTTTCTTT
CASSNPGAEAFF